The TCR beta chain under discussion was sequenced for a study of CD8+ T cells in alopecia areata. Whole-study context: At a dose of 5 to 10 mg twice daily, oral tofacitinib was given to treated patients. Tofacitinib ran 6 to 18 months, followed by 6 months off drug.

After isolation, RNA underwent reverse transcription to generate cDNA as the sequencing template. Clones were sequenced by immunoSEQ multiplex PCR, and TCRdb holds only the in-frame ones, with some missing. Among 65,000 to 70,000 clones listed, roughly three fifths were seen once. Notes on this clone: Its target is unknown.

PBMCs, the starting material, were the source of sorted CD4+ and CD8+ T cells. Study results and limitations: Clarity of TCR sharing across patients fell short of that in mice, possibly HLA-related.

This sequence was found in a human donor with alopecia areata. The sequences come from CD8+ T cells sorted from blood, collected at week 0.

CDR3 protein: CASSQDRVAVNTGELFF. The CDR3 DNA sequence: TGCGCCAGCAGCCAAGATCGAGTAGCGGTGAACACCGGGGAGCTGTTTTTT. The chain recombines TRBV4-3 with TRBJ2-2, with a tentative D call TRBD2 (6 bases). The CDR3 spans 17 residues. The germline gives CDR1 LGHNA, CDR2 YSLEER. Trimming stripped 0 bases from V and 1 base from J, with 12 bases between.